This is a list of T cell receptor beta chains from one sample in a study of chemoradiotherapy in HPV16-positive cancers. Profiled with immunoSEQ multiplex PCR; TCRdb holds only in-frame clones, not every one. The table includes 8,500 to 14,000 clones, approximately 90% detected once. The starting material was blood, obtained from a patient who underwent chemoradiotherapy. All receptors derive from a human donor with HPV-associated anogenital cancer. Each CDR3 is given with its conserved first and last residue. D genes are given only for firm matches. Expanded clones are given a class, and other clones once, few, many or no size at all.

len	v_gene	j_gene	abundance	d_gene	CDR3aa	CDR3nt
12	TRBV30	TRBJ1-2	-	-	CAWRESTVVYTF	TGTGCCTGGAGGGAGTCGACGGTTGTCTACACCTTC
16	TRBV19	TRBJ1-6	-	-	CASSRTPSSYNSPLHF	TGTGCCAGTAGTAGGACACCGAGCTCCTATAATTCACCCCTCCACTTT
13	TRBV7-3	TRBJ2-1	-	-	CASSPRPKNEQFF	TGTGCCAGCAGCCCGAGACCTAAAAATGAGCAGTTCTTC
16	TRBV7-9	TRBJ2-7	-	-	CASSPTSGVGSYEQYF	TGTGCCAGCAGCCCAACATCCGGGGTCGGCTCCTACGAGCAGTACTTC
11	TRBV7-8	TRBJ1-6	-	-	CASSLDSPLHF	TGTGCCAGCAGCTTAGATTCACCCCTCCACTTT
17	TRBV19	TRBJ1-6	-	TRBD1	CASSPRTGGTYNSPLHF	TGTGCCAGTAGTCCTCGGACAGGGGGCACCTATAATTCACCCCTCCACTTT
13	TRBV13	TRBJ2-1	-	-	CASSLWGRNEQFF	TGTGCCAGCAGCCTCTGGGGCCGCAATGAGCAGTTCTTC
16	TRBV7-9	TRBJ2-3	once	-	CASSGRQVNKADTQYF	TGTGCCAGCAGCGGGCGACAGGTCAACAAGGCAGATACGCAGTATTTT
15	TRBV7-3	TRBJ2-1	-	TRBD2	CASSFGLAGGNEQFF	TGTGCCAGCAGCTTCGGACTAGCGGGGGGCAATGAGCAGTTCTTC
14	TRBV5-1	TRBJ1-1	once	TRBD1	CASSVRQGNTEAFF	TGCGCCAGCAGCGTACGACAGGGGAACACTGAAGCTTTCTTT
15	TRBV5-1	TRBJ2-1	-	TRBD1	CASTRGGQVYNEQFF	TGCGCCAGCACCCGGGGCGGACAGGTCTACAATGAGCAGTTCTTC
15	TRBV6-1	TRBJ2-5	-	TRBD2	CASSGTSGGSETQYF	TGTGCCAGCAGCGGGACTAGCGGGGGGTCTGAGACCCAGTACTTC
13	TRBV9	TRBJ2-2	-	-	CASSVEGGRELFF	TGTGCCAGCAGCGTCGAGGGGGGTCGGGAGCTGTTTTTT
15	TRBV9	TRBJ1-6	-	TRBD1	CASSGGGTANSPLHF	TGTGCCAGCAGCGGGGGGGGGACAGCTAATTCACCCCTCCACTTT
12	TRBV5-1	TRBJ2-2	-	-	CASSFNTGELFF	TGCGCCAGCAGCTTTAACACCGGGGAGCTGTTTTTT
12	TRBV6-1	TRBJ1-6	few	-	CASRRTNSPLHF	TGTGCCAGCAGAAGGACTAATTCACCCCTCCACTTT
14	TRBV7-9	TRBJ1-2	-	-	CASSYDRSRHGYTF	TGTGCCAGCAGTTATGACAGGTCCCGTCATGGCTACACCTTC
12	TRBV19	TRBJ2-7	-	TRBD1	CASSMTGNEQYF	TGTGCCAGTAGCATGACAGGGAACGAGCAGTACTTC
19	TRBV5-8	TRBJ2-4	-	TRBD1	CASSPSRQGKGLAKNIQYF	TGTGCCAGCAGCCCATCCCGACAGGGGAAGGGGCTAGCCAAAAACATTCAGTACTTC
17	TRBV5-6	TRBJ2-7	-	TRBD2	CASSLARRTSRSYEQYF	TGTGCCAGCAGCTTGGCAAGGCGGACTAGTCGGTCCTACGAGCAGTACTTC
18	TRBV4-1	TRBJ2-3	-	TRBD1	CASSQVRTGGLNTDTQYF	TGCGCCAGCAGCCAAGTGAGGACAGGGGGTCTTAACACAGATACGCAGTATTTT
15	TRBV7-9	TRBJ1-4	-	TRBD1	CASSFLGTGDEKLFF	TGTGCCAGCAGCTTTTTAGGGACAGGGGATGAAAAACTGTTTTTT
16	TRBV9	TRBJ2-5	once	TRBD2	CASSVGLAGGRETQYF	TGTGCCAGCAGCGTAGGACTAGCGGGGGGGCGAGAGACCCAGTACTTC
13	TRBV5-1	TRBJ2-7	-	TRBD2	CASWDGGAYEQYF	TGCGCCAGCTGGGACGGGGGGGCCTACGAGCAGTACTTC
14	TRBV7-9	TRBJ2-7	-	-	CASSPGTRPYEQYF	TGTGCCAGCAGCCCCGGGACTCGCCCCTACGAGCAGTACTTC
16	TRBV4-2	TRBJ2-5	once	TRBD2	CASSLGSMGGGETQYF	TGTGCCAGCAGTCTCGGGTCAATGGGGGGGGGAGAGACCCAGTACTTC
12	TRBV2	TRBJ2-3	-	-	CASSYGGVPQYF	TGTGCCAGCAGCTACGGCGGGGTTCCGCAGTATTTT
17	TRBV2	TRBJ1-4	-	TRBD1	CASSDSDRDPGGEKLFF	TGTGCCAGCAGTGATTCGGACAGGGACCCGGGGGGTGAAAAACTGTTTTTT
14	TRBV7-9	TRBJ2-7	-	-	CASRNGTGTYEQYF	TGTGCCAGCAGGAACGGGACGGGGACCTACGAGCAGTACTTC
13	TRBV7-3	TRBJ2-3	once	TRBD1	CASSSGGPDTQYF	TGTGCCAGCAGCTCAGGGGGCCCCGATACGCAGTATTTT
14	TRBV19	TRBJ1-2	-	TRBD1	CASSLTGGSYGYTF	TGTGCCAGTAGTCTAACAGGGGGGTCCTATGGCTACACCTTC
14	TRBV11-2	TRBJ2-7	-	-	CASSLGGGTYEQYF	TGTGCCAGCAGCTTAGGAGGGGGGACCTACGAGCAGTACTTC
15	TRBV18	TRBJ1-6	-	-	CASSPAARLNSPLHF	TGTGCCAGCTCACCCGCGGCCCGACTTAATTCACCCCTCCACTTT
14	TRBV23-1	TRBJ2-3	-	-	CASSHPSRSDTQYF	TGCGCCAGCAGTCATCCCAGTCGGTCAGATACGCAGTATTTT
16	TRBV27	TRBJ2-5	-	TRBD2	CASSLESGGYQETQYF	TGTGCCAGCAGTTTGGAAAGCGGGGGGTACCAAGAGACCCAGTACTTC
14	TRBV7-8	TRBJ1-2	-	-	CASSPRQVPGGYTF	TGTGCCAGCAGCCCAAGACAGGTTCCGGGGGGCTACACCTTC
13	TRBV6-6	TRBJ2-1	-	TRBD2	CASRKTGGNEQFF	TGTGCCAGCAGGAAGACGGGGGGGAATGAGCAGTTCTTC
13	TRBV6-5	TRBJ1-5	-	-	CASSYGGNQPQHF	TGTGCCAGCAGTTACGGGGGAAATCAGCCCCAGCATTTT
15	TRBV4-1	TRBJ1-1	-	-	CASSPAGTANTEAFF	TGCGCCAGCAGCCCCGCCGGGACCGCGAACACTGAAGCTTTCTTT
15	TRBV5-6	TRBJ2-7	-	TRBD2	CASSLIIAGIYEQYF	TGTGCCAGCAGCTTGATAATAGCGGGAATCTACGAGCAGTACTTC
15	TRBV6-5	TRBJ1-2	-	TRBD1	CASSRGQRANYGYTF	TGTGCCAGCAGTAGGGGACAGCGCGCTAACTATGGCTACACCTTC
15	TRBV10-1	TRBJ1-6	-	-	CASTSSRFSNSPLHF	TGCGCCAGCACGTCCTCCAGATTCTCAAATTCACCCCTCCACTTT
16	TRBV5-6	TRBJ1-4	-	TRBD1	CASSLSTGATNEKLFF	TGTGCCAGCAGCTTGTCGACAGGGGCAACTAATGAAAAACTGTTTTTT
16	TRBV27	TRBJ1-5	-	-	CASSIGSGYSNQPQHF	TGTGCCAGCAGTATAGGATCGGGATATAGCAATCAGCCCCAGCATTTT
13	TRBV27	TRBJ2-1	-	TRBD1	CASGTGAYNEQFF	TGTGCCAGCGGGACAGGGGCCTACAATGAGCAGTTCTTC